A single count supports the clone carrying this T cell receptor beta chain. Trimming took off 1 base at V and 0 bases at J, with 19 bases between the two ends. The CDR3 is made up of 20 amino acids. Germline V gives CDR1 SGHAT, CDR2 FQNNGV. These data come from a study of CD8 T cells in Susac syndrome. When the RNA was reverse transcribed, random hexamers were used with an input of about 0.45 to 1 ug. One entry per CDR3 protein, called by TCRdb with MiXCR from the immunoSEQ multiplex PCR reads. The repertoire holds 60,000 to 75,000 distinct CDR3 sequences, about 95% seen once, with roughly 0.25% in the top ten.

The TCR comes from a human donor in good health. The sample comprised CD8+ T cells from PBMCs. The rearrangement joins TRBV11-2 to TRBJ1-6; D gene ambiguous. CDR3 bases: TGTGCCAGCAGCTTAGTGGGAGTCAGTCGAAGGAGCTCCTATAATTCACCCCTCCACTTT. Amino acids: CASSLVGVSRRSSYNSPLHF. Complete variable domain (other parts from reference TRBV11-2 and TRBJ1-6): EAGVAQSPRYKIIEKRQSVAFWCNPISGHATLYWYQQILGQGPKLLIQFQNNGVVDDSQLPKDRFSAERLKGVDSTLKIQPAKLEDSAVYLCASSLVGVSRRSSYNSPLHFGNGTRLTVT.